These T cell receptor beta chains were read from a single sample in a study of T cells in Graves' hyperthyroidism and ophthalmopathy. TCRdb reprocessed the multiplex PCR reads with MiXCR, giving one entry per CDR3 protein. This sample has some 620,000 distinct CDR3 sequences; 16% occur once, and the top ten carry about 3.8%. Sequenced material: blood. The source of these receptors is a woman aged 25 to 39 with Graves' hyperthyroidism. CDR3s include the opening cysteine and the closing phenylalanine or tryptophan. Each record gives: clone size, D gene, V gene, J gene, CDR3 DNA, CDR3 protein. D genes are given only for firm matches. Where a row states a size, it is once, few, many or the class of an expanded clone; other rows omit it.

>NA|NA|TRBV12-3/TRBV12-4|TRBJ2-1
TGTGCCAGCGGTCGGTCTCCGATGGATGAGCAGTTCTTC
CASGRSPMDEQFF
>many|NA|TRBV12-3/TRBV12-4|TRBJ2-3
TGTGCCAGCAGTTTATGGGCAGACGGTTCGCAGTATTTT
CASSLWADGSQYF
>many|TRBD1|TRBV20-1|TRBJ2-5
TGCAGTGCTAGGAGAAGACAGGGAGTTCGGGAGACCCAGTACTTC
CSARRRQGVRETQYF
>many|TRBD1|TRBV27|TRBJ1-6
TGTGCCGCTAGCCACAGGGGGAATTCACCCCTCCACTTT
CAASHRGNSPLHF
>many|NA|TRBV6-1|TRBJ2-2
TGTGCCAGCAGATCCCAGACAGACACCGGGGAGCTGTTTTTT
CASRSQTDTGELFF
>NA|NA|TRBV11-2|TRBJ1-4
TGTGCCAGCAGCTCCAACGCGGGGGGCAATAGAAAACTGTTTTTT
CASSSNAGGNRKLFF
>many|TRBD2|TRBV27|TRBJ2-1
TGTGCCAGCAGGCCTAGCGGGAACAATGAGCAGTTCTTC
CASRPSGNNEQFF
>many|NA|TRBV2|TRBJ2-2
TGTGCCAGCGCCGTAGTGGAGCTGTTTTTT
CASAVVELFF
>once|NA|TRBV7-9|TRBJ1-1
TGTGCCAGCAGCTTAGAGGACCGTGATTGGACTGAAGCTTTCTTT
CASSLEDRDWTEAFF
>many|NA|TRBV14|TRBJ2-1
TGTGCCAGCAGCCAAGAATTCGCTAGCCAGCAGTTCTTC
CASSQEFASQQFF
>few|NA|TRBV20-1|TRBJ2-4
TGCAGTGCTAGACCCTTCCGGGGCAAAAACATTCAGTACTTC
CSARPFRGKNIQYF
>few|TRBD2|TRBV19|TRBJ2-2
TGTGCCAGTAGCCAAGTCTCGGGAGGGCCGATCACCGGGGAGCTGTTTTTT
CASSQVSGGPITGELFF
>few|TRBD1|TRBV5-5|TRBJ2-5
TGTGCCAGCAGCGTCGAGACAGGGGGCCTCGAGACCCAGTACTTC
CASSVETGGLETQYF
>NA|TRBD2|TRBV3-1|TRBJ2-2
TGTGTCAGCAAGGAGCGGGAGTTCACCGGGGAGCTGTTTTTT
CVSKEREFTGELFF
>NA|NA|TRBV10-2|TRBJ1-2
TGCGCCAGCGGGGGAGGTAACTCTAACTATGGCTACACCTTC
CASGGGNSNYGYTF
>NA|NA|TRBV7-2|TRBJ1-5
TGTGCCAGCAGCCCCACCCCTCTAGAGCCCCAGCATTTT
CASSPTPLEPQHF
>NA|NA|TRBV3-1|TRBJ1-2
TGTGCCAGCAGCCAAGATTCCGGGGCCTGGGTCGGTGGCTACACCTTC
CASSQDSGAWVGGYTF
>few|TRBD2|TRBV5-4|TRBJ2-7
TGTGCCAGCAGCTGGGAGCGGGAGGACTCCTACGAGCAGTACTTC
CASSWEREDSYEQYF
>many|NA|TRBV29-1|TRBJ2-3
TGCAGCGTGGCCAGATATACAGATACGCAGTATTTT
CSVARYTDTQYF
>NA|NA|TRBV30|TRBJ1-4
TGTGCCTGGAGCTCCGGGTCCGTTGAAAAACTGTTTTTT
CAWSSGSVEKLFF
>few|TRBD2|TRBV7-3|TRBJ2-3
TGTGCCAGCAGCGAGCGGGGATTCACAGATACGCAGTATTTT
CASSERGFTDTQYF
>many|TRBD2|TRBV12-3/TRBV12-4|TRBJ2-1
TGTGCCAGCAGCTCAGGGACTAGCGGGAGAAGCTCCTACAATGAGCAGTTCTTC
CASSSGTSGRSSYNEQFF
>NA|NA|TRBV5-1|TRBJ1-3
TGCGCCAGCAGCCGGACGGACGGCTCTGGAAACACCATATATTTT
CASSRTDGSGNTIYF
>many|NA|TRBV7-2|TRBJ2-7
TGTGCCAGCAGTTTCTTAGGGGCTGAGCAGTACTTC
CASSFLGAEQYF
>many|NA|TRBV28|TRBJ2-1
TGTGCCAGCAGAGATACAGGGTACAATGAGCAGTTCTTC
CASRDTGYNEQFF
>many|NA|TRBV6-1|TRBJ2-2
TGTGCCAGCAGTTTCCGGACAGGAGGGACCGGGGAGCTGTTTTTT
CASSFRTGGTGELFF
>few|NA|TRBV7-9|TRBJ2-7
TGTGCCAGCGGGCCCCTGGGATTTCGCGAGCAGTACTTC
CASGPLGFREQYF
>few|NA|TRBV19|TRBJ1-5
TGTGCCAGTAGTGGTAGGGAGGGGAGCAATCAGCCCCAGCATTTT
CASSGREGSNQPQHF
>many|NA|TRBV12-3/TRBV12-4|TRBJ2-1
TGTGCCAGCAGTTTATCCACTAGTGCGAATGAGCAGTTCTTC
CASSLSTSANEQFF
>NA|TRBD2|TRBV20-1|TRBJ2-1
TGCAGTGCACTCCGACTAGCGGGAGAGGGCAATGAGCAGTTCTTC
CSALRLAGEGNEQFF
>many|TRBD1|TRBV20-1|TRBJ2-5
TGCAGTGAGAGCAGTGGGACAGAAGAGACCCAGTACTTC
CSESSGTEETQYF
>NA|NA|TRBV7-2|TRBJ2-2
TGTGCCAGCAGCCGGGGCGGGGATGCCCGGGAGCTGTTTTTT
CASSRGGDARELFF
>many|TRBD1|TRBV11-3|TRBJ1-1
TGTGCCAGCAGCTCGGGACAGCAAAACATGAACACTGAAGCTTTCTTT
CASSSGQQNMNTEAFF
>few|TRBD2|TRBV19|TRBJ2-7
TGTGCCAGTAGTTCCCAAGACAGGGCTAGCGGGAGCCTCTACGAGCAGTACTTC
CASSSQDRASGSLYEQYF
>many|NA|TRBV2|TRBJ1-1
TGTGCCAGCAGTGAATTCCCAGGGGTGAACACTGAAGCTTTCTTT
CASSEFPGVNTEAFF
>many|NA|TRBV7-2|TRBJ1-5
TGTGCCAGCAGCTTAGGACACCTCAATCAGCCCCAGCATTTT
CASSLGHLNQPQHF
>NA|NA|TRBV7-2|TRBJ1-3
TGTGCCAGCAAGAGCCTCGGGCGGTCCTCTGGAAACACCATATATTTT
CASKSLGRSSGNTIYF
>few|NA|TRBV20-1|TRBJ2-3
TGCAGTGCTAGAGATGGGTTTTCGGGTGGAAATACGCAGTATTTT
CSARDGFSGGNTQYF
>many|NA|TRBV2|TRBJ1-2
TGTGCCAGCAGTGACGAGGGGGTAGCTAATTCTGGCTACACCTTC
CASSDEGVANSGYTF